This is a list of T cell receptor beta chains from one sample in a study of blood T cell repertoires in COVID-19. Clones were sequenced by immunoSEQ multiplex PCR, and TCRdb holds only the in-frame ones, with some missing. The sample holds 200,000 to 250,000 clones, around 83% seen once. Sequences were obtained from peripheral blood. Source of these receptors: a woman aged 18-30 years with acute or convalescent COVID-19. CDR3s include the opening cysteine and the closing phenylalanine or tryptophan. Each record gives: V gene, D gene, J gene, clone size, CDR3 DNA, CDR3 protein. A D gene is named only where the DNA matches it firmly. Size is omitted from some rows. Given values are once, few, many or a class for expanded clones.

V gene: TRBV27
D gene: -
J gene: TRBJ2-7
clone size: -
CDR3 DNA: TGTGCCAGCAGTTTCATCTACGAGCAGTACTTC
CDR3 protein: CASSFIYEQYF

V gene: TRBV4-3
D gene: -
J gene: TRBJ2-7
clone size: -
CDR3 DNA: TGCGCCAGCAGCCAAGATCTAGGGGGCTACGAGCAGTACTTC
CDR3 protein: CASSQDLGGYEQYF

V gene: TRBV19
D gene: TRBD1
J gene: TRBJ1-2
clone size: -
CDR3 DNA: TGTGCCAGTAGTATAGACCCGACAGGGGGCTTCAACTATGGCTACACCTTC
CDR3 protein: CASSIDPTGGFNYGYTF

V gene: TRBV15
D gene: -
J gene: TRBJ1-3
clone size: -
CDR3 DNA: TGTGCCACCAGCAGTTTTCAGACTGGAAACACCATATATTTT
CDR3 protein: CATSSFQTGNTIYF

V gene: TRBV2
D gene: -
J gene: TRBJ1-2
clone size: -
CDR3 DNA: TGTGCCAGCAGCACCCAGGGATCCAATAGCTACACCTTC
CDR3 protein: CASSTQGSNSYTF

V gene: TRBV6-5
D gene: -
J gene: TRBJ1-2
clone size: -
CDR3 DNA: TGTGCCAGCAGTTACTCGAGCGGGGGGGCCAGCTATGGCTACACCTTC
CDR3 protein: CASSYSSGGASYGYTF

V gene: TRBV6-5
D gene: -
J gene: TRBJ2-7
clone size: few
CDR3 DNA: TGTGCCAGCAGTTACTCTAGAGAACTAAGCTACGAGCAGTACTTC
CDR3 protein: CASSYSRELSYEQYF

V gene: TRBV9
D gene: TRBD2
J gene: TRBJ2-7
clone size: -
CDR3 DNA: TGTGCCAGCAGCGTGTTTGCGGGAGATATCGAGCAGTACTTC
CDR3 protein: CASSVFAGDIEQYF

V gene: TRBV7-2
D gene: TRBD2
J gene: TRBJ2-1
clone size: -
CDR3 DNA: TGTGCCAGCAGCTTAGAGTGGGCTAGCGGGGGGGGATTCTTC
CDR3 protein: CASSLEWASGGGFF

V gene: TRBV11-2
D gene: TRBD1
J gene: TRBJ2-7
clone size: -
CDR3 DNA: TGTGCCAGCAGTTACGGACAGGGCGGTTCCTACGAGCAGTACTTC
CDR3 protein: CASSYGQGGSYEQYF

V gene: TRBV30
D gene: TRBD2
J gene: TRBJ2-3
clone size: -
CDR3 DNA: TGTGCCTGGAGTAAACCGGGACTAGCGGCCTCCACAGATACGCAGTATTTT
CDR3 protein: CAWSKPGLAASTDTQYF

V gene: TRBV27
D gene: TRBD1
J gene: TRBJ1-1
clone size: -
CDR3 DNA: TGTGCCAGCAGTCCGCGGGACAGGGGATCGAACACTGAAGCTTTCTTT
CDR3 protein: CASSPRDRGSNTEAFF

V gene: TRBV4-3
D gene: TRBD2
J gene: TRBJ2-1
clone size: -
CDR3 DNA: TGCGCCAGCAGCCAAGATGGGTCTAGCGGGATAGAGAATGAGCAGTTCTTC
CDR3 protein: CASSQDGSSGIENEQFF

V gene: TRBV27
D gene: TRBD2
J gene: TRBJ2-7
clone size: -
CDR3 DNA: TGTGCCAGCAGTTCCCCGGGACTAGCGGGTTACGAGCAGTACTTC
CDR3 protein: CASSSPGLAGYEQYF

V gene: TRBV10-3
D gene: TRBD1
J gene: TRBJ1-2
clone size: -
CDR3 DNA: TGTGCCATCAGTACCAGGGGGCCTTCTAACTATGGCTACACCTTC
CDR3 protein: CAISTRGPSNYGYTF

V gene: TRBV15
D gene: -
J gene: TRBJ1-1
clone size: -
CDR3 DNA: TGTGCCACCAGCAGAAAACCGAAACTTGGACACGACGAGGAAGCTTTCTTT
CDR3 protein: CATSRKPKLGHDEEAFF

V gene: TRBV7-2
D gene: -
J gene: TRBJ2-3
clone size: -
CDR3 DNA: TGTGCCAGCAGCTTAGTTGCTATCACAGATACGCAGTATTTT
CDR3 protein: CASSLVAITDTQYF

V gene: TRBV4-2
D gene: -
J gene: TRBJ2-7
clone size: many
CDR3 DNA: TGTGCCAGCTCGGTGGGGCTCGAGCAGTACTTC
CDR3 protein: CASSVGLEQYF

V gene: TRBV28
D gene: -
J gene: TRBJ2-7
clone size: -
CDR3 DNA: TGTGCCAGCAGTTTACAGAAAGGTCTAGCTGTTCGCTACGAGCAGTACTTC
CDR3 protein: CASSLQKGLAVRYEQYF

V gene: TRBV30
D gene: -
J gene: TRBJ1-2
clone size: few
CDR3 DNA: TGTGCCTGGGGGGGAGGGCTCAGCTACACCTTC
CDR3 protein: CAWGGGLSYTF

V gene: TRBV7-2
D gene: TRBD2
J gene: TRBJ2-2
clone size: -
CDR3 DNA: TGTGCCAGCAGCTTGCTAGCGGGAGAAGGGACCGGGGAGCTGTTTTTT
CDR3 protein: CASSLLAGEGTGELFF

V gene: TRBV20-1
D gene: -
J gene: TRBJ2-7
clone size: -
CDR3 DNA: TGCAGTGCTAGAGAGTTATACGAGCAGTACTTC
CDR3 protein: CSARELYEQYF